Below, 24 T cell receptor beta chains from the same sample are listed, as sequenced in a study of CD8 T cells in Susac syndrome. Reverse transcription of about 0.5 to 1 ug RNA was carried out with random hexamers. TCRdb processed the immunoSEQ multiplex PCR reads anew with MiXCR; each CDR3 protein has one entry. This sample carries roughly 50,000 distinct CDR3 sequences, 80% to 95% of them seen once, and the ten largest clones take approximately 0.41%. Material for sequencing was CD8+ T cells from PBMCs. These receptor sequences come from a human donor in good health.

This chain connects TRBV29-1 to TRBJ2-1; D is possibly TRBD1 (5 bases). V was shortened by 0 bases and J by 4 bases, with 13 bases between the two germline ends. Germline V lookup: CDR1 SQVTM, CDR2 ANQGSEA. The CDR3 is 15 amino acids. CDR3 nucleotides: TGCAGCGTTGAAGATCCGGCAGGGCGATACAATGAGCAGTTCTTC. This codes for CSVEDPAGRYNEQFF.

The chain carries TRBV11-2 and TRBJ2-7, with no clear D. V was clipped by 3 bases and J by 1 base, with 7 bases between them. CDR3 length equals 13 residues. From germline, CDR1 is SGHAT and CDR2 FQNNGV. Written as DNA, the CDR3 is TGTGCCAGCAGCTTCTCACCTTCCTACGAGCAGTACTTC. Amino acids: CASSFSPSYEQYF.

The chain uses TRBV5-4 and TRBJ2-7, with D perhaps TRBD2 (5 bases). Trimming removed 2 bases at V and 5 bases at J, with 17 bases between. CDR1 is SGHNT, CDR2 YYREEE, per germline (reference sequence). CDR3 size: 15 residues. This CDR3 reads CASSFSVGVLDEQYF. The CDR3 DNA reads TGTGCCAGCAGCTTCTCGGTGGGAGTACTCGACGAGCAGTACTTC.

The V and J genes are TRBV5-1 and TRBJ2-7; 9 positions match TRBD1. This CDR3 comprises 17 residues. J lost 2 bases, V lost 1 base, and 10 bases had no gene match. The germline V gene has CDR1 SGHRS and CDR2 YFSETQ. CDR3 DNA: TGCGCCAGCAGCTTGCCGCCTGGAAGGGACAGGGCCTACGAGCAGTACTTC. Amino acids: CASSLPPGRDRAYEQYF.

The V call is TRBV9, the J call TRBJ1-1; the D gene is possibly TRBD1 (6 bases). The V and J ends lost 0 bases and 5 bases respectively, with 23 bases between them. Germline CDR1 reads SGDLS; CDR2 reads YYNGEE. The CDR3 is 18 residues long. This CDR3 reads CASSVADLGGPAFTEAFF. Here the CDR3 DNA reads TGTGCCAGCAGCGTAGCTGATTTGGGGGGCCCGGCGTTTACTGAAGCTTTCTTT.

CDR3 sequence reads: CASSSRVLNQPQHF. In nucleotides, the CDR3 is TGTGCCAGCAGTTCCAGGGTCCTCAATCAGCCCCAGCATTTT. The chain uses TRBV12-3 or TRBV12-4 and TRBJ1-5, with a possible D match to TRBD1 (5 bases). V lost 4 bases, J lost 3 bases, and 10 bases lay in between. The CDR3 spans 14 residues.

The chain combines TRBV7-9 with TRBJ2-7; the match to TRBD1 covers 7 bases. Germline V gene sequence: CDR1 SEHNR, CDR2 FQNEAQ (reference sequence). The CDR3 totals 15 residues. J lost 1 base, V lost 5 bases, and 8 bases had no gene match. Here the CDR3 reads CASSIGTALSYEQYF. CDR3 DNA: TGTGCCAGCAGCATAGGGACAGCCCTATCCTACGAGCAGTACTTC.

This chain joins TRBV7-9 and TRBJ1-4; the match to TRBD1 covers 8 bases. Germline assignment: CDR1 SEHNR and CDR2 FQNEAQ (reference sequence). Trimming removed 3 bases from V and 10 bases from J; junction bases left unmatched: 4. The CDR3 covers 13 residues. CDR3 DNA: TGTGCCAGCAGCTTTGGGACAGGCCCAAAACTGTTTTTT. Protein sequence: CASSFGTGPKLFF.

The CDR3, as DNA: TGCGCCAGCAGCCACGAGTCCGGGGAGCTGTTTTTT. The encoded protein is CASSHESGELFF. The chain is built from TRBV5-1 and TRBJ2-2; D is unclear. Trimming cost V 4 bases and J 6 bases, with 7 bases left between them. The CDR3 has 12 amino acids. Germline CDR1 SGHRS, CDR2 YFSETQ.

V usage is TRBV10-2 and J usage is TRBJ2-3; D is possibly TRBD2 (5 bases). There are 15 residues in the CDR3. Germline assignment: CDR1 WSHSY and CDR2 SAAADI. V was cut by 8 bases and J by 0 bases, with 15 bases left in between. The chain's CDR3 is CASRGTRGSTDTQYF. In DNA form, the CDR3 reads TGCGCCAGCCGGGGTACTCGAGGGAGCACAGATACGCAGTATTTT.

DNA for the CDR3: TGTGCCAGCAGTTACTCGGGCCCGTCCTATGAGCAGTTCTTC. It encodes CASSYSGPSYEQFF. The chain has TRBV6-2 or TRBV6-3 and TRBJ2-1; D unclear. Germline assignment: CDR1 MNHEY and CDR2 SVGEGT. The CDR3 spans 14 residues. The V and J ends lost 0 bases and 8 bases respectively, with 11 bases between them.

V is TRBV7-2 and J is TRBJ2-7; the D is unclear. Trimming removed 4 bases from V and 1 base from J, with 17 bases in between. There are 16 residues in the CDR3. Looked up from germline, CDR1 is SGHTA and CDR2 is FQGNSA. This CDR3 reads CASSSHVGFPSYEQYF. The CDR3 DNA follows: TGTGCCAGCAGCTCCCACGTGGGGTTCCCTTCCTACGAGCAGTACTTC.

CDR3 amino acids: CASSLGASLSYEQYF. The CDR3 DNA reads as TGTGCCAGCAGCTTAGGGGCTAGTCTCTCCTACGAGCAGTACTTC. J is TRBJ2-7 and V is TRBV7-9; D not certain. Germline V gene data show CDR1 as SEHNR and CDR2 as FQNEAQ (reference sequence). V was clipped by 1 base and J by 0 bases, with 10 bases between them. This CDR3 contains 15 residues. Full variable domain (missing parts from reference TRBV7-9 and TRBJ2-7): DTGVSQNPRHKITKRGQNVTFRCDPISEHNRLYWYRQTLGQGPEFLTYFQNEAQLEKSRLLSDRFSAERPKGSFSTLEIQRTEQGDSAMYLCASSLGASLSYEQYFGPGTRLTVT.

CDR3 sequence: CASTFSGSPGYNEQFF. The CDR3 nucleotides read TGTGCCAGCACTTTTAGCGGGAGCCCTGGCTACAATGAGCAGTTCTTC. This chain links TRBV2 with TRBJ2-1; TRBD2 matches 9 bases. The trim removed 7 bases at V and 3 bases at J, leaving 10 bases unmatched. Germline V gene sequence: CDR1 SNHLY, CDR2 FYNNEI. This CDR3 spans 16 amino acids.

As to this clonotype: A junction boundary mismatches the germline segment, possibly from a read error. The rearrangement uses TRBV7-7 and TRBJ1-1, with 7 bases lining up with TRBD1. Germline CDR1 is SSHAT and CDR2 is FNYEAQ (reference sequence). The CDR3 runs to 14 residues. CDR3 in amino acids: CASSLEQGSTEAFF. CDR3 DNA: TGTGCTAGCAGCTTAGAACAGGGGAGCACTGAAGCTTTCTTT.

The CDR3 is CASSSGSGEQFF. The CDR3 DNA reads as TGTGCCAGCAGTAGCGGGAGCGGTGAGCAGTTCTTC. J is TRBJ2-1 and V is TRBV27, with 8 bases that match TRBD2. V lost 5 bases to trimming and J lost 9 bases; unmatched junction nucleotides: 3. The length of the CDR3 is 12 residues. CDR1 and CDR2 from the germline V gene are MNHEY and SMNVEV (reference sequence).

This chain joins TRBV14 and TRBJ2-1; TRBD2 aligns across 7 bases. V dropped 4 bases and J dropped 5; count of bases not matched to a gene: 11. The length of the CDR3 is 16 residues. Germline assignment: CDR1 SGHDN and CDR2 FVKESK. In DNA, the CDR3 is TGTGCCAGCAGCCTACTGGGCGGGAGTTCCCACAATGAGCAGTTCTTC. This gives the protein CASSLLGGSSHNEQFF. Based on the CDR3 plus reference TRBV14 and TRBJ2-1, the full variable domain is EAGVTQFPSHSVIEKGQTVTLRCDPISGHDNLYWYRRVMGKEIKFLLHFVKESKQDESGMPNNRFLAERTGGTYSTLKVQPAELEDSGVYFCASSLLGGSSHNEQFFGPGTRLTVL.

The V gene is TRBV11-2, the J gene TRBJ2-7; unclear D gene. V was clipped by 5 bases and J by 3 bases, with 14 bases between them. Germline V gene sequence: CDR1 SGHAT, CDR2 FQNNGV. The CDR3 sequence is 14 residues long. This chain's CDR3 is CASSPPGSYYEQYF. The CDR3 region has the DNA TGTGCCAGCAGCCCGCCCGGCAGCTACTACGAGCAGTACTTC.

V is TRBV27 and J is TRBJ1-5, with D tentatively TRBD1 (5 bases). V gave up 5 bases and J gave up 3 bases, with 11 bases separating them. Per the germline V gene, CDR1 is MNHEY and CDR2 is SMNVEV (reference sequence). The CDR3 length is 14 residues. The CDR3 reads CASSPPGLNQPQHF. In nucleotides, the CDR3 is TGTGCCAGCAGTCCCCCGGGGCTCAATCAGCCCCAGCATTTT.

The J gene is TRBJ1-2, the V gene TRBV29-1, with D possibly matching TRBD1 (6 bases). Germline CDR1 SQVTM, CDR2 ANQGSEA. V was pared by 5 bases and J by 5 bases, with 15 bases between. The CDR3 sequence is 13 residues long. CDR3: CSVTRGQSYGYTF. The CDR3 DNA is TGCAGCGTTACCCGGGGGCAGTCGTATGGCTACACCTTC.

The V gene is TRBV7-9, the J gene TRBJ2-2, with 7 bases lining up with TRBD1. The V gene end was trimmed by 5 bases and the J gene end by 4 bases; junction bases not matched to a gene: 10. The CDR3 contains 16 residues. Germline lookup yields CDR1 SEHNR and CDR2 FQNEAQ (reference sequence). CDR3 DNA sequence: TGTGCCAGCAGCCACCATCCCGACAGGGTCACCGGGGAGCTGTTTTTT. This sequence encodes CASSHHPDRVTGELFF. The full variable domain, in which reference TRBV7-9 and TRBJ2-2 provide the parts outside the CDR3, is DTGVSQNPRHKITKRGQNVTFRCDPISEHNRLYWYRQTLGQGPEFLTYFQNEAQLEKSRLLSDRFSAERPKGSFSTLEIQRTEQGDSAMYLCASSHHPDRVTGELFFGEGSRLTVL.

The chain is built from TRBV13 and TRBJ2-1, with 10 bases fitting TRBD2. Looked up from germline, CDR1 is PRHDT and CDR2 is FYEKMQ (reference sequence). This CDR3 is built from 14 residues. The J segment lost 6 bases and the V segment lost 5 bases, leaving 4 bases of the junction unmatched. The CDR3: CASSPGLAANEQFF. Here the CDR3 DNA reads TGTGCCAGCAGCCCTGGACTAGCGGCCAATGAGCAGTTCTTC.

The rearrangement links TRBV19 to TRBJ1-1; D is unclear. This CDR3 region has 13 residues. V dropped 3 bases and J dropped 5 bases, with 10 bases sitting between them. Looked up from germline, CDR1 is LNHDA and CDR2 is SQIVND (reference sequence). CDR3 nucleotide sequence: TGTGCCAGTAGTATTACGGTTCGAACTGAAGCTTTCTTT. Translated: CASSITVRTEAFF.

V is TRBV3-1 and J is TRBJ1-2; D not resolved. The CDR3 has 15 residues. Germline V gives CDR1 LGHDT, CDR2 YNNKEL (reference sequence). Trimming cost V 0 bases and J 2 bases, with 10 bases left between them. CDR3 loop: CASSQDPPGNYGYTF. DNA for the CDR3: TGTGCCAGCAGCCAAGATCCTCCAGGCAACTATGGCTACACCTTC.